This T cell receptor (beta chain) was identified in a study of blood T cell repertoires in COVID-19 (dated by TCRdb to 2019 to 2021). With regard to the full study: Samples covering the acute and convalescent phases of COVID-19 were provided by collaborators in the United States, Italy and Spain. The material from the prospective study consisted of cDNA or gDNA derived from T cells, B-cell-depleted T cells, or PBMCs. The dataset comprised deeply sampled blood TCRbeta repertoires from subjects exposed to, actively infected with, or recovered from COVID-19. A freely available public database, intended as a resource for researchers studying the immune response to SARS-CoV-2, is where the repertoires were released. The samples were drawn from two sources: the first 160 participants of the ongoing ImmuneRACE study, and fewer than 1,500 subjects contributed by 6 global collaborators. The sample metadata nearly always contained a de-identified subject ID, COVID-19 status, age in years and sex. Where available, HLA class I and class II types were obtained from metadata supplied by the sample provider rather than from assay-based typing. Points the paper makes about the study in general: Clinical and demographic metadata were provided uncurated, with the amount varying by source and participant.

V is cut by 5 bases and J by 2 bases, and the space between the germline ends is 6 bases. CDR1 SGHAT and CDR2 FQNNGV are derived from the germline V gene. Taken from cysteine to phenylalanine, the CDR3 has 12 residues. The DNA shown is the 36-base CDR3, in frame from base 1. The collaborating institutions used their own protocols to collect whole blood in K2EDTA tubes. For TCRbeta analysis, collaborators shipped samples as frozen whole blood, isolated PBMCs, or DNA extracted from either of those sample types. Regarding this clone: The antigen it binds to is not known. No qualities accompany the bases; no much larger clone lies one base away. The same CDR3 can be traced to other DNA sequences in this sample.

TCRbeta CDR3 regions were amplified from genomic DNA using the immunoSEQ Assay, a bias-controlled multiplex PCR. On the study's bioinformatics: The number of nucleated cells in each sample was estimated from the amplification of reference gene primers within the assay. Sequence reads were collapsed and filtered to measure the absolute abundance of every unique TCRbeta CDR3 rearrangement. Productive Simpson clonality was computed per sample as the square root of Simpson's diversity index over productive rearrangements. The clones in this table, taken by TCRdb from immuneACCESS, are in-frame only. Not every clone is retained; where verified, under half of the shortfall comes from an unresolved V gene, and the cause of the rest is unknown. Clone size and the V and J calls come from that table; the DNA yielded D and trimming. For this sample the table gives roughly 250,000 clones, of which approximately 79% were detected only once. The ten largest clones take up roughly 4.2% of the sample.

The sequence is built from TRBV11-2 and TRBJ1-2, with the D gene not clear enough to name. The TCR sequence derives from a woman in her thirties or forties with active or convalescent COVID-19. The sample consisted of peripheral blood. The CDR3 region has the sequence CASSPLNYGYTF. In nucleotides, the sequence is TGTGCCAGCAGCCCCCTCAACTATGGCTACACCTTC. Where the CDR3 stops, the reference TRBV11-2 and TRBJ1-2 genes take over; the full variable domain is EAGVAQSPRYKIIEKRQSVAFWCNPISGHATLYWYQQILGQGPKLLIQFQNNGVVDDSQLPKDRFSAERLKGVDSTLKIQPAKLEDSAVYLCASSPLNYGYTFGSGTRLTVV.